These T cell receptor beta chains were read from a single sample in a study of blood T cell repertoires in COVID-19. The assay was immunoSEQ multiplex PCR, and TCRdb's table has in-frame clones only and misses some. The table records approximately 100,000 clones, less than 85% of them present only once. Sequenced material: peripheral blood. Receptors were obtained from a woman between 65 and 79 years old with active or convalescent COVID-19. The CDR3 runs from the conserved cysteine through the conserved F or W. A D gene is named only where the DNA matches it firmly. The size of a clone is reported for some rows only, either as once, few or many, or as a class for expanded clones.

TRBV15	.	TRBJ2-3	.	CATSRDWRPTDTQYF	TGTGCCACCAGCAGAGATTGGAGGCCCACAGATACGCAGTATTTT
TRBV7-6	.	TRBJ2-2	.	CASSSQAGANTGELFF	TGTGCCAGCAGCTCCCAGGCAGGGGCCAACACCGGGGAGCTGTTTTTT
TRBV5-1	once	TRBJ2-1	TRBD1	CASSSGTGYNEQFF	TGCGCCAGCAGCTCGGGGACAGGGTACAATGAGCAGTTCTTC
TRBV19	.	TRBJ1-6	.	CASSTPTRSNSPLHF	TGTGCCAGTAGTACCCCGACAAGGTCCAATTCACCCCTCCACTTT
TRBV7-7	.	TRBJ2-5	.	CASSLNSGFETQYF	TGTGCTAGCAGCTTAAACTCGGGATTTGAGACCCAGTACTTC
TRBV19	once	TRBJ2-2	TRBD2	CASKTSGGATGELFF	TGTGCCAGTAAAACTAGCGGGGGGGCCACCGGGGAGCTGTTTTTT
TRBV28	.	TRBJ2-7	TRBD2	CASSRGGSGASYEQYF	TGTGCCAGCAGTCGGGGGGGAAGCGGGGCCTCCTACGAGCAGTACTTC
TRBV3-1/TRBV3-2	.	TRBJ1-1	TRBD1	CASSLQGVATEAFF	TGTGCCAGCAGCCTACAGGGGGTAGCCACTGAAGCTTTCTTT
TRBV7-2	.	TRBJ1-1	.	CASSSQTGVNTEAFF	TGTGCCAGCAGCTCTCAGACAGGAGTGAACACTGAAGCTTTCTTT
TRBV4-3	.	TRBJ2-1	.	CASSQGAAVTYNEQFF	TGCGCCAGCAGCCAAGGGGCAGCGGTCACCTACAATGAGCAGTTCTTC
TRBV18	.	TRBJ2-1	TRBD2	CASSSPSLGGGAYEQFF	TGTGCCAGCTCCTCCCCCTCCCTTGGCGGGGGGGCTTATGAGCAGTTCTTC
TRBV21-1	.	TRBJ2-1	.	CASSKETAGGDNEQFF	TGTGCCAGCAGCAAAGAAACCGCGGGAGGGGACAATGAGCAGTTCTTC
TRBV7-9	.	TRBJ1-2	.	CASSLQQGNGYTF	TGTGCCAGCAGCTTACAACAGGGCAACGGCTACACCTTC
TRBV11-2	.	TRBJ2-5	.	CASSQQGRETQYF	TGTGCCAGCAGCCAACAGGGGAGGGAGACCCAGTACTTC
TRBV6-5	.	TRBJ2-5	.	CASRGAQETQYF	TGTGCCAGTCGGGGGGCACAAGAGACCCAGTACTTC
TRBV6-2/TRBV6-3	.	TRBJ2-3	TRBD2	CASSYSLAPGLAGRGTDTQYF	TGTGCCAGCAGTTACTCGTTGGCCCCGGGACTAGCGGGACGTGGTACCGATACGCAGTATTTT
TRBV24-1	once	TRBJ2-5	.	CATSDGLLPGTDYF	TGTGCCACCAGTGATGGCCTCCTCCCTGGAACAGATTACTTC
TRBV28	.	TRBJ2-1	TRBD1	CASSSRDRSSYNEQFF	TGTGCCAGCAGTTCCCGGGACAGGAGCTCCTACAATGAGCAGTTCTTC
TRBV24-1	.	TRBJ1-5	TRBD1	CATSETGVSNQPQHF	TGTGCCACCAGTGAAACAGGGGTTAGCAATCAGCCCCAGCATTTT
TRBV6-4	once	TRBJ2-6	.	CASSTVSGANVLTF	TGTGCCAGCAGCACAGTCTCTGGGGCCAACGTCCTGACTTTC
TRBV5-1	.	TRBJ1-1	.	CASSSTVMNTEAFF	TGCGCCAGCAGCTCTACAGTGATGAACACTGAAGCTTTCTTT
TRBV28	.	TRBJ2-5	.	CASSFQGLGETQYF	TGTGCCAGCAGTTTTCAGGGTTTGGGAGAGACCCAGTACTTC
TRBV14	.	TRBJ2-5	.	CASSQLRGWTEGETQYF	TGTGCCAGCAGCCAACTCCGCGGTTGGACAGAGGGGGAGACCCAGTACTTC
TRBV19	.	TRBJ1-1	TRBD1	CASSNPWGEGAGNTEAFF	TGTGCCAGTAGTAACCCATGGGGAGAGGGGGCCGGGAACACTGAAGCTTTCTTT
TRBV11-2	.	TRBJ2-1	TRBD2	CASSPLTSFEQFF	TGTGCCAGCAGCCCGCTGACTAGCTTCGAGCAGTTCTTC
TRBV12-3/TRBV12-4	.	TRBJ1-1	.	CASRRSLNTEAFF	TGTGCCAGCCGGCGGTCACTGAACACTGAAGCTTTCTTT
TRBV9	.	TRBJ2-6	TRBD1	CASSVGGQGARGANVLTF	TGTGCCAGCAGCGTAGGAGGACAGGGGGCGAGAGGGGCCAACGTCCTGACTTTC
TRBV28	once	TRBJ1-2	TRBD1	CASSTGQGFQGYTF	TGTGCCAGCAGCACGGGACAGGGGTTTCAAGGCTACACCTTC
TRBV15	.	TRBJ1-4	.	CATRSRFSGRLFF	TGTGCCACCAGGTCCCGGTTTTCGGGGAGACTGTTTTTT
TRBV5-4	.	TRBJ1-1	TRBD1	CASSPTPTGGRSTEAFF	TGTGCCAGCAGCCCCACCCCGACAGGGGGCAGGAGCACTGAAGCTTTCTTT
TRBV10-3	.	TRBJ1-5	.	CAISARGHNQPQHF	TGTGCCATCAGTGCAAGAGGCCACAATCAGCCCCAGCATTTT
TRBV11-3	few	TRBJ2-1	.	CASSLGTGSGNEQFF	TGTGCCAGCAGCTTAGGTACGGGATCCGGGAATGAGCAGTTCTTC
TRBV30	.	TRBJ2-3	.	CAWSASFPDTQYF	TGTGCCTGGAGTGCTTCTTTCCCAGATACGCAGTATTTT
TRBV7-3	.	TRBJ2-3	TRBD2	CASSRGADTQYF	TGTGCCAGCAGCCGGGGGGCAGATACGCAGTATTTT
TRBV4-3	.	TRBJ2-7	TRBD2	CASSQDGGGSEQYF	TGCGCCAGCAGCCAAGATGGCGGGGGTAGCGAGCAGTACTTC
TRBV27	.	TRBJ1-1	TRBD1	CASSSRGTNTEAFF	TGTGCCAGCAGTTCCAGGGGGACGAACACTGAAGCTTTCTTT
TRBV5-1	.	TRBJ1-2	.	CASSSPGQSYGYTF	TGCGCCAGCAGCTCCCCCGGACAAAGCTATGGCTACACCTTC
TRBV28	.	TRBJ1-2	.	CASRGPSPGLVYGYTF	TGTGCCAGCAGGGGGCCGTCCCCTGGGTTAGTGTATGGCTACACCTTC
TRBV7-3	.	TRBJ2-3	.	CASSMGAETDTQYF	TGTGCCAGCTCTATGGGGGCGGAAACAGATACGCAGTATTTT
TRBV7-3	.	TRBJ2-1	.	CASSPHREDEQFF	TGTGCCAGCAGCCCCCACCGTGAGGATGAGCAGTTCTTC
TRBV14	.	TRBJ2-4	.	CASSQAGYIQYF	TGTGCCAGCAGCCAAGCAGGGTACATTCAGTACTTC
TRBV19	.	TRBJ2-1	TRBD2	CATGLAYNEQFF	TGTGCCACCGGACTAGCTTACAATGAGCAGTTCTTC
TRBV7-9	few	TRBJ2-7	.	CASSPREPYEQYF	TGTGCCAGCAGCCCCCGTGAGCCCTACGAGCAGTACTTC
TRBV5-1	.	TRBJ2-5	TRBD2	CASSLEGTREGTQYF	TGCGCCAGCAGCCTGGAGGGGACTAGGGAGGGGACCCAGTACTTC
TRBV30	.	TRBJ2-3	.	CAWRARMRVSTDTQYF	TGTGCCTGGAGGGCCCGGATGAGGGTTTCCACAGATACGCAGTATTTT
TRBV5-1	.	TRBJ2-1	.	CASSLGGSSYNEQFF	TGCGCCAGCAGCTTGGGAGGGAGCTCCTACAATGAGCAGTTCTTC
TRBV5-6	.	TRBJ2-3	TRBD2	CASSLGVTSGSSTDTQYF	TGTGCCAGCAGCTTGGGGGTGACTAGCGGGAGCTCCACAGATACGCAGTATTTT
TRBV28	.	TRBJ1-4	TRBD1	CASRATGNNEKLFF	TGTGCCAGCAGAGCGACAGGGAATAATGAAAAACTGTTTTTT